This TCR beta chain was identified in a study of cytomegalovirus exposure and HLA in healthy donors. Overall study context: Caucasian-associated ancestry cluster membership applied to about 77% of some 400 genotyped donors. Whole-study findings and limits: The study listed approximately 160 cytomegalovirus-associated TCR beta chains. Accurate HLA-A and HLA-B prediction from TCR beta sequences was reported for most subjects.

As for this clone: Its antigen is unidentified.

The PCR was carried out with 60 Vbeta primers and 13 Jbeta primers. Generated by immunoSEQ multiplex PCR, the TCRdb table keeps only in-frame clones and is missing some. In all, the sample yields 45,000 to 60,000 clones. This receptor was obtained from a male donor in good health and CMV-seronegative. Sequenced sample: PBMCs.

CDR3 residues: CASSLEQGPLYEQYF. CDR3 sequence (DNA): TGTGCCAGCAGCTTAGAACAGGGCCCCCTCTACGAGCAGTACTTC. The chain uses TRBV7-2 and TRBJ2-7; D possibly corresponds to TRBD1 (6 bases). Between the trimmed V and J ends, which lost 1 base and 3 bases, there was a span of 13 bases. Per the germline V gene, CDR1 is SGHTA and CDR2 is FQGNSA. CDR3 length equals 15 residues.